The rows below give T cell receptor beta chains drawn from one sample of a study of shared clonotypes between healthy human individuals. Some clones are missing from TCRdb's copy, which holds only in-frame ones; the method was immunoSEQ multiplex PCR. The sample includes roughly 2.6 million clones, roughly nine tenths seen only once; the top ten take around 0.14%. The sequencing input was naive CD4+ T cells sorted from blood. All receptors derive from a young man in good health. Each CDR3 is given with its conserved first and last residue. Each record gives: V gene, D gene, clone size, J gene, CDR3 protein, CDR3 DNA. The D gene is left open where the match is weak. Some rows mark clone size as missing; the rest say once, few, many or name a class of expanded clone.

V: TRBV5-4; D: TRBD1; size: -; J: TRBJ2-7; CDR3: CASSPGTAIVFNNEQYF; DNA: TGTGCCAGCAGTCCCGGGACAGCGATTGTGTTCAATAACGAGCAGTACTTC
V: TRBV25-1; D: -; size: once; J: TRBJ1-5; CDR3: CASSDSSRGYSNQPQHF; DNA: TGTGCCAGCAGTGATTCGTCTAGGGGTTATAGCAATCAGCCCCAGCATTTT
V: TRBV7-7; D: -; size: -; J: TRBJ2-5; CDR3: CASSLGLAETQYF; DNA: TGTGCTAGCAGCTTAGGCCTGGCGGAGACCCAGTACTTC
V: TRBV5-1; D: -; size: -; J: TRBJ1-1; CDR3: CASSFGVDTEAFF; DNA: TGCGCCAGCAGCTTCGGGGTAGACACTGAAGCTTTCTTT
V: TRBV6-1; D: -; size: -; J: TRBJ1-1; CDR3: CASSEGNTEAFF; DNA: TGTGCCAGCAGTGAAGGGAACACTGAAGCTTTCTTT
V: TRBV5-1; D: TRBD1; size: -; J: TRBJ2-2; CDR3: CASSLRTGGVTGELFF; DNA: TGCGCCAGCAGCCTCCGGACAGGGGGTGTAACCGGGGAGCTGTTTTTT
V: TRBV25-1; D: TRBD1; size: -; J: TRBJ2-7; CDR3: CASSDARGPSSYEQYF; DNA: TGTGCCAGCAGTGACGCCAGGGGGCCCAGCTCCTACGAGCAGTACTTC
V: TRBV19; D: -; size: -; J: TRBJ1-6; CDR3: CASSIAGANSPLHF; DNA: TGTGCCAGTAGTATAGCCGGGGCTAATTCACCCCTCCACTTT
V: TRBV9; D: TRBD2; size: -; J: TRBJ2-7; CDR3: CASSRGGLAGVEQYF; DNA: TGTGCCAGCAGTAGGGGGGGACTAGCGGGAGTCGAGCAGTACTTC
V: TRBV11-2; D: TRBD2; size: -; J: TRBJ2-2; CDR3: CASSSRLAGVAGELFF; DNA: TGTGCCAGCAGCTCTCGTCTAGCGGGAGTGGCCGGGGAGCTGTTTTTT
V: TRBV9; D: -; size: -; J: TRBJ2-3; CDR3: CASSGSVTTSTDTQYF; DNA: TGTGCCAGCAGCGGTAGCGTGACCACTAGCACAGATACGCAGTATTTT
V: TRBV11-2; D: -; size: -; J: TRBJ2-1; CDR3: CASSLAWSSYNEQFF; DNA: TGTGCCAGCAGCTTAGCTTGGAGCTCCTACAATGAGCAGTTCTTC
V: TRBV2; D: -; size: -; J: TRBJ2-7; CDR3: CASTGNSYEQYF; DNA: TGTGCCAGCACCGGAAACTCCTACGAGCAGTACTTC